The 14 T cell receptor beta chains below were found in one sample sequenced in a study of CD8 T cells in Susac syndrome. After extraction with the RNeasy kit, roughly 0.5 to 1 ug of the RNA was reverse transcribed using random hexamers. Each CDR3 protein is one row after TCRdb ran MiXCR on the immunoSEQ multiplex PCR reads. The sample includes some 400,000 distinct CDR3 sequences, approximately 85% seen only once; the top ten take under 0.15%. Sequenced sample: CD8+ T cells from PBMCs. The receptor source for this set is a human donor with multiple sclerosis.

This rearrangement joins TRBV4-2 to TRBJ1-1; no definite D call. Trimming took 4 bases from V and 6 from J, leaving 12 bases between them. There are 13 residues in the CDR3. Germline V gives CDR1 LGHNA, CDR2 YNFKEQ. CDR3 residues: CASSLIRNAEAFF. The CDR3 DNA is TGTGCCAGCAGCCTAATTAGAAACGCTGAAGCTTTCTTT.

This clonotype was recorded once. The chain combines TRBV27 with TRBJ1-5, with D maybe TRBD1 (5 bases). The CDR3 runs to 15 residues. Per germline, CDR1 MNHEY and CDR2 SMNVEV (reference sequence). Trimming left V 0 bases short and J 9 bases short, with 15 bases between. The CDR3 coding sequence is TGTGCCAGCAGTTTATCGTCAGGGTCCCCGGGGCCCCAGCATTTT. Translation: CASSLSSGSPGPQHF.

The rearrangement uses TRBV30 and TRBJ1-1; D gene ambiguous. CDR3 length: 12 residues. Germline CDR1 reads GTSNPN; CDR2 reads SVGIG (reference sequence). Trimming shortened V by 0 bases and J by 5 bases, and 7 bases separated the two germline ends. CDR3 nucleotides: TGTGCCTGGAGTGTCCCCAGTACTGAAGCTTTCTTT. Protein: CAWSVPSTEAFF.

The rearrangement links TRBV28 to TRBJ2-7; possibly TRBD2 for D (7 bases). Germline V gene data show CDR1 as MDHEN and CDR2 as SYDVKM. The germline V and J ends were trimmed by 9 bases and 4 bases, with 19 bases remaining between them. The CDR3 loop spans 14 amino acids. In DNA, the CDR3 is TGTGCCAGTCGGGGGGCAGGGGTTGCGTACGAGCAGTACTTC. This gives the protein CASRGAGVAYEQYF.

The gene calls are TRBV13 and TRBJ2-3; the D gene is possibly TRBD2 (7 bases). V was clipped by 4 bases and J by 6 bases, with 23 bases between them. There are 17 residues in the CDR3. Germline V lookup: CDR1 PRHDT, CDR2 FYEKMQ (reference sequence). The chain's CDR3 is CASSSPRGGGPGDTQYF. The CDR3 DNA sequence: TGTGCCAGCAGCTCGCCCCGGGGCGGGGGCCCTGGGGATACGCAGTATTTT.

This chain joins TRBV10-3 and TRBJ2-7; 9 bases map to TRBD1. Germline CDR1 is ENHRY and CDR2 is SYGVKD. Trimming took 6 bases from V and 3 from J; bases not matched to a gene: 0. This CDR3 has 12 amino acids. The CDR3 DNA sequence: TGTGCCATCAGGGGACAGGGCTACGAGCAGTACTTC. This sequence encodes CAIRGQGYEQYF.

The rearrangement joins TRBV28 to TRBJ1-4; D uncertain. Trimming stripped 6 bases from V and 2 bases from J, with 10 bases between. CDR3 length: 14 amino acids. The germline V gene has CDR1 MDHEN and CDR2 SYDVKM. The CDR3 region has the DNA TGTGCCAGCAGCGATGATAGCACTAATGAAAAACTGTTTTTT. Translation: CASSDDSTNEKLFF.

The rearrangement links TRBV28 to TRBJ2-1, with TRBD1 matching 12 bases. The CDR3 consists of 17 residues. Germline V gene sequence: CDR1 MDHEN, CDR2 SYDVKM. V lost 6 bases to trimming and J lost 6 bases; unmatched junction nucleotides: 12. The chain's CDR3 is CASSPTGTGGGGNEQFF. CDR3 sequence (DNA): TGTGCCAGCAGCCCAACCGGGACAGGGGGCGGCGGCAATGAGCAGTTCTTC.

This clonotype appeared a few times. The CDR3 sequence: CASSVGASSYEQYF. The CDR3 region has the DNA TGTGCCAGCAGCGTAGGGGCTAGCTCCTACGAGCAGTACTTC. The chain carries TRBV9 and TRBJ2-7; D gene uncertain. The V gene lost 0 bases and the J gene lost 0 bases, with 7 bases spanning the gap. The CDR3 has 14 residues. Germline CDR1 and CDR2: SGDLS and YYNGEE.

The chain carries TRBV19 and TRBJ2-1; 9 bases map to TRBD2. V lost 5 bases, J lost 5 bases, and 4 bases stayed unmatched. The CDR3 has 14 residues. Germline values: CDR1 LNHDA, CDR2 SQIVND (reference sequence). The CDR3 protein is CASSAGLAHNEQFF. As DNA, the CDR3 is TGTGCCAGTAGTGCGGGACTAGCCCACAATGAGCAGTTCTTC.

This sequence joins TRBV10-2 and TRBJ2-1, with 7 bases aligning to TRBD2. The V gene's germline CDR1 is WSHSY and CDR2 SAAADI. The CDR3 runs to 14 residues. The V and J ends lost 2 bases and 2 bases, in that order; junction bases with no gene match: 0. The chain's CDR3 is CASSEREAYNEQFF. The CDR3 bases are TGCGCCAGCAGTGAGCGGGAGGCCTACAATGAGCAGTTCTTC.

The chain couples TRBV28 to TRBJ2-1, with D possibly TRBD1 on 6 matching bases. This CDR3 is 15 amino acids long. Germline assignment: CDR1 MDHEN and CDR2 SYDVKM. Trimming took off 2 bases at V and 5 bases at J, with 13 bases between the two ends. CDR3 DNA: TGTGCCAGCAGTTTAAGGGCGGACAGAGACAATGAGCAGTTCTTC. This gives the protein CASSLRADRDNEQFF.

V and J are TRBV12-3 or TRBV12-4 and TRBJ1-2; 8 bases line up with TRBD1. With V trimmed by 5 bases and J by 5 bases, 13 bases remained unmatched. The CDR3 runs to 16 residues. The CDR3 region has the DNA TGTGCCAGCAGTCTGGGACAGGTTGAAGGTTTTTATGGCTACACCTTC. Residues: CASSLGQVEGFYGYTF.

V is TRBV27 and J is TRBJ2-3; D is uncertain. With 1 base removed from V and 2 bases from J, the gap between germline ends came to 4 bases. The CDR3 is made up of 13 amino acids. Germline loops: CDR1 MNHEY, CDR2 SMNVEV (reference sequence). CDR3 loop: CASSLWATDTQYF. As DNA, the CDR3 is TGTGCCAGCAGTTTATGGGCCACAGATACGCAGTATTTT.